The TCR beta chain under discussion was sequenced for a study of technical replicates of blood from a few donors. V lost 2 bases and J lost 7; bases outside the gene matches: 4. The CDR3 contains 15 residues. The germline V gene encodes CDR1 KGHSH and CDR2 LQKENI. Generated by immunoSEQ multiplex PCR, the TCRdb table keeps only in-frame clones and is missing some. Of 70,000 or so clones detected, about 87% appear once; the ten largest clones hold 3.5% to 5.5%. The TCR comes from a human donor in good health. Some clones in this sample may be carry-over from other donors' samples. The chain uses TRBV18 and TRBJ1-6; 8 nucleotides agree with TRBD1. The sequenced sample consisted of PBMCs. For the CDR3, the DNA is TGTGCCAGCTCACCAGGACAGGGCACGAATTCACCCCTCCACTTT. This gives the protein CASSPGQGTNSPLHF.